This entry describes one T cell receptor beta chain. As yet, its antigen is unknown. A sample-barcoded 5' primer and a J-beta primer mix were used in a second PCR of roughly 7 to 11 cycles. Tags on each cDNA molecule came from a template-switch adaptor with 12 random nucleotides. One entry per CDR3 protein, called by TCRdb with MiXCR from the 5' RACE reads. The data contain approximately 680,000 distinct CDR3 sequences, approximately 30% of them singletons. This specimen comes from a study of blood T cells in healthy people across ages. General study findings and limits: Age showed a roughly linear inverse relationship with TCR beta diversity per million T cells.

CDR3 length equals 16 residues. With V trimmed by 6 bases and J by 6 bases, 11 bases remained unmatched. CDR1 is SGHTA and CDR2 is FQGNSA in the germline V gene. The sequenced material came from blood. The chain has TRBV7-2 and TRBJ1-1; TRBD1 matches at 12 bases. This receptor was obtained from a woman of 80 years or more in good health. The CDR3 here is CASRRAGTGGRAEAFF. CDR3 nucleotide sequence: TGTGCCAGCAGGAGAGCCGGGACAGGGGGCCGGGCTGAAGCTTTCTTT. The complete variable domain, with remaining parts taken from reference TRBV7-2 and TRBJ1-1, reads GAGVSQSPSNKVTEKGKDVELRCDPISGHTALYWYRQSLGQGLEFLIYFQGNSAPDKSGLPSDRFSAERTGGSVSTLTIQRTQQEDSAVYLCASRRAGTGGRAEAFFGQGTRLTVV.